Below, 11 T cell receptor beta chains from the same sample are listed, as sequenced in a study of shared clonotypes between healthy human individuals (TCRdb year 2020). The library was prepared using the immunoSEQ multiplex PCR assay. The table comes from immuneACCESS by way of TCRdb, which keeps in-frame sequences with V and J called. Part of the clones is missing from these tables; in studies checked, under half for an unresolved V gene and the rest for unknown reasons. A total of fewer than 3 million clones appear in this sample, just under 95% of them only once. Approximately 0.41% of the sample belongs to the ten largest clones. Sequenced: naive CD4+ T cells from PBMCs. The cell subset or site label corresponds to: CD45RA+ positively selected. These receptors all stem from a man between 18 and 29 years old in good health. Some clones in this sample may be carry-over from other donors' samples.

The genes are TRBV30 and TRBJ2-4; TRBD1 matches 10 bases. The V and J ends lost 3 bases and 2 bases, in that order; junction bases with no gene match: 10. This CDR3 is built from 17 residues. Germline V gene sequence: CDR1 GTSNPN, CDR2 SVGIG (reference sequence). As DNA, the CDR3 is TGTGCCTGGAGGGAAAACCCGGGACAGGGGACCAAAAACATTCAGTACTTC. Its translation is CAWRENPGQGTKNIQYF.

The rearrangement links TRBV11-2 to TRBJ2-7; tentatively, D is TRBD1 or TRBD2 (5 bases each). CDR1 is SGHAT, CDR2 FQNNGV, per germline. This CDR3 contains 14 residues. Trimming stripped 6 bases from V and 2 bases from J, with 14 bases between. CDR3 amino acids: CASRRGPTAYEQYF. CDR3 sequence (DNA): TGTGCCAGCAGGAGGGGTCCTACTGCCTACGAGCAGTACTTC. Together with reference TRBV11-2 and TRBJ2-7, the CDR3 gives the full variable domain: EAGVAQSPRYKIIEKRQSVAFWCNPISGHATLYWYQQILGQGPKLLIQFQNNGVVDDSQLPKDRFSAERLKGVDSTLKIQPAKLEDSAVYLCASRRGPTAYEQYFGPGTRLTVT.

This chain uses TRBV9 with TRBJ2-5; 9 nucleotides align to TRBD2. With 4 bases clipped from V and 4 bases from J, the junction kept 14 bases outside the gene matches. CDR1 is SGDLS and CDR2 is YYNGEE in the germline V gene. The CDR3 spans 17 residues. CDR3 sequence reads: CASSPRGSGRKGETQYF. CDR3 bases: TGTGCCAGCAGCCCTCGGGGTAGCGGGAGAAAGGGAGAGACCCAGTACTTC.

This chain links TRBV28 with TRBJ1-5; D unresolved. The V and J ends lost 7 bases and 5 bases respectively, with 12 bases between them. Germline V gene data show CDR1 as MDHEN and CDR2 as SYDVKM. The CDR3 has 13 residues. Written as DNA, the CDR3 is TGTGCCAGCACCTTAAACAGAGATCAGCCCCAGCATTTT. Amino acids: CASTLNRDQPQHF.

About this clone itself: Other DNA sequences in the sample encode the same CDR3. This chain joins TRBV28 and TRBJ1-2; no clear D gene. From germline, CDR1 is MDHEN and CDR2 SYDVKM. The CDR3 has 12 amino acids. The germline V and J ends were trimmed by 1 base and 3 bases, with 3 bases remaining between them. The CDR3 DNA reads TGTGCCAGCAGTTTATTAGACTATGGCTACACCTTC. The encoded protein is CASSLLDYGYTF.

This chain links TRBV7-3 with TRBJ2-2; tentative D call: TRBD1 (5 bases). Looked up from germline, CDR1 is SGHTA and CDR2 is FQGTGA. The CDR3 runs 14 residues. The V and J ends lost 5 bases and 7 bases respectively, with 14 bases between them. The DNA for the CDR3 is TGTGCCAGCAGCACCCGTACAGGTGACGGGGAGCTGTTTTTT. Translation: CASSTRTGDGELFF.

The CDR3 region is CASSPGQGPDYEQYF. CDR3 bases: TGTGCCAGCAGTCCCGGACAGGGGCCTGACTACGAGCAGTACTTC. The chain carries TRBV28 and TRBJ2-7; TRBD1 matches 9 bases. The CDR3 totals 15 residues. From germline, CDR1 is MDHEN and CDR2 SYDVKM. V lost 5 bases and J lost 3; bases outside the gene matches: 8.

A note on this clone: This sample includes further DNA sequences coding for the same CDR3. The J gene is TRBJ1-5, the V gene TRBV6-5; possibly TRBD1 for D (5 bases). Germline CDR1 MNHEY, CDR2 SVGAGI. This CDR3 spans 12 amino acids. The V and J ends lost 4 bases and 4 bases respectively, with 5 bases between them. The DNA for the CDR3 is TGTGCCAGCAGTTCAGGGAATCAGCCCCAGCATTTT. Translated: CASSSGNQPQHF.

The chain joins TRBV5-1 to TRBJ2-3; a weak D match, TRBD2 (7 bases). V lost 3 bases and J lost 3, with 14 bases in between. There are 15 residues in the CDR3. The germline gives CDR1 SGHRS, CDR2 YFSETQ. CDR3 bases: TGCGCCAGCAGCTGGGGGCCCGGGGGGACAGATACGCAGTATTTT. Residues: CASSWGPGGTDTQYF.

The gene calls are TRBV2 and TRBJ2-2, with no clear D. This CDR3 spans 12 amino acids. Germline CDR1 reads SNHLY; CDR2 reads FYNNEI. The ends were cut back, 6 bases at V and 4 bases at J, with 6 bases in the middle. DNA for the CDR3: TGTGCCAGCAGGGGATTCACCGGGGAGCTGTTTTTT. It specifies CASRGFTGELFF.

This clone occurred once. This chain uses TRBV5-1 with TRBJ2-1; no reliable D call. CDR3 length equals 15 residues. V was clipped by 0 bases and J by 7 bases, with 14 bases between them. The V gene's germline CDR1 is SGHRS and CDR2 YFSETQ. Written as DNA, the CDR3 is TGCGCCAGCAGCTTGGAGGCTAGTGGTGGGAATGAGCAGTTCTTC. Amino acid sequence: CASSLEASGGNEQFF.